This is a list of T cell receptor beta chains from one sample in a study of radiation and T cells in renal cell carcinoma. Libraries were prepared by immunoSEQ multiplex PCR; TCRdb keeps only in-frame clonotypes and omits some of them. Here the sample spans 100,000 to 150,000 clones, approximately 90% being singletons. The sequencing used blood, collected from a patient whose treatment included radiotherapy and nephrectomy. These receptors all stem from a woman aged 70-85 years with renal cell carcinoma. CDR3s include the opening cysteine and the closing phenylalanine or tryptophan. The D gene is left open where the match is weak. The size entry is marked missing in some rows and otherwise reads once, few, many or a size class.

clone size: .; J gene: TRBJ2-2; D gene: .; V gene: TRBV12-1; CDR3 DNA: TGTGCCAGCAGCTTGACTAGCGGGGGAGCTGGGACGAACACCGGGGAGCTGTTTTTT; CDR3 protein: CASSLTSGGAGTNTGELFF
clone size: .; J gene: TRBJ2-5; D gene: TRBD2; V gene: TRBV5-4; CDR3 DNA: TGTGCCAGCAGCACCTCGGGGGGGGGAGAGACCCAGTACTTC; CDR3 protein: CASSTSGGGETQYF
clone size: .; J gene: TRBJ2-1; D gene: .; V gene: TRBV6-4; CDR3 DNA: TGTGCCAGCAGTGTCACTAGCTTCAGGGAGCAGTTCTTC; CDR3 protein: CASSVTSFREQFF
clone size: .; J gene: TRBJ1-2; D gene: .; V gene: TRBV6-1; CDR3 DNA: TGTGCCAGCAGCCTCGGACTGGACGCGAGCTATGGCTACACCTTC; CDR3 protein: CASSLGLDASYGYTF
clone size: .; J gene: TRBJ2-7; D gene: TRBD1; V gene: TRBV5-4; CDR3 DNA: TGTGCCAGCAGCTTGGACAGGGGGTTGAACGAGCAGTACTTC; CDR3 protein: CASSLDRGLNEQYF
clone size: .; J gene: TRBJ1-2; D gene: .; V gene: TRBV5-4; CDR3 DNA: TGTGCCAGCAGCCCGACGAGGGGATATGGCTACACCTTC; CDR3 protein: CASSPTRGYGYTF
clone size: .; J gene: TRBJ1-5; D gene: .; V gene: TRBV27; CDR3 DNA: TGTGCCAGCAGTTTACGGGTGACGAGCAATCAGCCCCAGCATTTT; CDR3 protein: CASSLRVTSNQPQHF
clone size: .; J gene: TRBJ2-7; D gene: .; V gene: TRBV4-3; CDR3 DNA: TGCGCCAGCAGCCAAGGGGCAGGGTGGAGCGAGCAGTACTTC; CDR3 protein: CASSQGAGWSEQYF
clone size: .; J gene: TRBJ1-1; D gene: .; V gene: TRBV30; CDR3 DNA: TGTGCCTGGAGTCCCTACTCAGGGGAAGCTTTCTTT; CDR3 protein: CAWSPYSGEAFF
clone size: .; J gene: TRBJ1-2; D gene: .; V gene: TRBV30; CDR3 DNA: TGTGCCTGGAGCGCCTCCTATGGCTACACCTTC; CDR3 protein: CAWSASYGYTF
clone size: .; J gene: TRBJ1-1; D gene: .; V gene: TRBV6-5; CDR3 DNA: TGTGCCAGCAGTTACAGTTCCACTGAAGCTTTCTTT; CDR3 protein: CASSYSSTEAFF
clone size: once; J gene: TRBJ2-3; D gene: .; V gene: TRBV6-6; CDR3 DNA: TGTGCCAGTATTAGGGCCAGCACAGATACGCAGTATTTT; CDR3 protein: CASIRASTDTQYF
clone size: .; J gene: TRBJ1-1; D gene: .; V gene: TRBV7-8; CDR3 DNA: TGTGCCAGCAGACCCCTGGTGAACACTGAAGCTTTCTTT; CDR3 protein: CASRPLVNTEAFF
clone size: .; J gene: TRBJ2-3; D gene: .; V gene: TRBV5-4; CDR3 DNA: TGTGCCAGCAGCTTGGTATTCGGGGATACGCAGTATTTT; CDR3 protein: CASSLVFGDTQYF
clone size: .; J gene: TRBJ2-7; D gene: .; V gene: TRBV15; CDR3 DNA: TGTGCCACCAGCAGACCCGGGGCCTACGAGCAGTACTTC; CDR3 protein: CATSRPGAYEQYF
clone size: .; J gene: TRBJ1-1; D gene: .; V gene: TRBV19; CDR3 DNA: TGTGCCAGTAGTATATGGCAGAACACTGAAGCTTTCTTT; CDR3 protein: CASSIWQNTEAFF
clone size: .; J gene: TRBJ1-1; D gene: .; V gene: TRBV7-3; CDR3 DNA: TGTGCCAGCAGACCGGGGCCGGGAAACACTGAAGCTTTCTTT; CDR3 protein: CASRPGPGNTEAFF
clone size: once; J gene: TRBJ1-2; D gene: .; V gene: TRBV10-2; CDR3 DNA: TGCGCCAGCAGTGAGTCTTGGACAAGGGGCTATGGCTACACCTTC; CDR3 protein: CASSESWTRGYGYTF
clone size: .; J gene: TRBJ1-2; D gene: .; V gene: TRBV29-1; CDR3 DNA: TGCAGCGTTGAACTATGGGAGCCCAAGAGGGGCTACACCTTC; CDR3 protein: CSVELWEPKRGYTF
clone size: .; J gene: TRBJ1-1; D gene: .; V gene: TRBV9; CDR3 DNA: TGTGCCAGCAGCCCTCTGGAATCGCCCACTGAAGCTTTCTTT; CDR3 protein: CASSPLESPTEAFF
clone size: few; J gene: TRBJ1-2; D gene: .; V gene: TRBV10-3; CDR3 DNA: TGTGCCATCACTAACGACATTGACTATGGCTACACCTTC; CDR3 protein: CAITNDIDYGYTF
clone size: .; J gene: TRBJ1-2; D gene: TRBD1; V gene: TRBV6-4; CDR3 DNA: TGTGCCAGCAGGACGGACAGGGGGCGGCTCTCCTTC; CDR3 protein: CASRTDRGRLSF
clone size: .; J gene: TRBJ2-5; D gene: .; V gene: TRBV7-9; CDR3 DNA: TGTGCCAGCAGCCAGTACAGGGGAGGGCAAGAGACCCAGTACTTC; CDR3 protein: CASSQYRGGQETQYF
clone size: .; J gene: TRBJ1-3; D gene: .; V gene: TRBV6-6; CDR3 DNA: TGTGCCAGCAGTTCCGGGGGAACTGGAAACACCATATATTTT; CDR3 protein: CASSSGGTGNTIYF
clone size: .; J gene: TRBJ1-6; D gene: .; V gene: TRBV5-4; CDR3 DNA: TGTGCCAGCAGCTTGGAGGCAACCACTAATTCACCCCTCCACTTT; CDR3 protein: CASSLEATTNSPLHF
clone size: .; J gene: TRBJ1-5; D gene: .; V gene: TRBV21-1; CDR3 DNA: TGTGCCAGCAGCCAGAGGGGGGATAGCAATCAGCCCCAGCATTTT; CDR3 protein: CASSQRGDSNQPQHF
clone size: .; J gene: TRBJ1-2; D gene: .; V gene: TRBV9; CDR3 DNA: TGTGCCAGCAGCGCCGAGACAGGTGGTACGTTTTCGGGCGGCTACACCTTC; CDR3 protein: CASSAETGGTFSGGYTF
clone size: .; J gene: TRBJ2-1; D gene: TRBD2; V gene: TRBV7-9; CDR3 DNA: TGTGCCAGCAGCTTAGCTAGCGGGGGGGCCTACAATGAGCAGTTCTTC; CDR3 protein: CASSLASGGAYNEQFF
clone size: once; J gene: TRBJ2-3; D gene: TRBD1; V gene: TRBV19; CDR3 DNA: TGTGCCAGTAGTATAATGTGGGACGGGACAGGGAGGAATACGCAGTATTTT; CDR3 protein: CASSIMWDGTGRNTQYF
clone size: .; J gene: TRBJ2-2; D gene: .; V gene: TRBV7-2; CDR3 DNA: TGTGCCAGCAGCCCCTTCCATCAGGGTTCGGGCGGGGAGCTGTTTTTT; CDR3 protein: CASSPFHQGSGGELFF
clone size: .; J gene: TRBJ1-5; D gene: .; V gene: TRBV5-6; CDR3 DNA: TGTGCCAGCAGCGGGGGGTATAGCAATCAGCCCCAGCATTTT; CDR3 protein: CASSGGYSNQPQHF
clone size: .; J gene: TRBJ2-1; D gene: TRBD1; V gene: TRBV5-4; CDR3 DNA: TGTGCCAGCAGCACCGGGACAGGGGTCGCCTACAATGAGCAGTTCTTC; CDR3 protein: CASSTGTGVAYNEQFF
clone size: .; J gene: TRBJ2-1; D gene: TRBD2; V gene: TRBV19; CDR3 DNA: TGTGCCAGTAGTATAGATTCTGGGGCTAGCGGGGGGGGTGAGCAGTTCTTC; CDR3 protein: CASSIDSGASGGGEQFF
clone size: .; J gene: TRBJ2-5; D gene: .; V gene: TRBV7-2; CDR3 DNA: TGTGCCAGCAGCCCTTCCAGTAGGGAGACCCAGTACTTC; CDR3 protein: CASSPSSRETQYF
clone size: .; J gene: TRBJ1-1; D gene: .; V gene: TRBV27; CDR3 DNA: TGTGCCAGCAGTTTAGTGGGCAGGGGAGCGGACACTGAAGCTTTCTTT; CDR3 protein: CASSLVGRGADTEAFF
clone size: .; J gene: TRBJ2-2; D gene: TRBD2; V gene: TRBV2; CDR3 DNA: TGTGCCAGCAGTAGGGAGCGGGGAGGAGTAAGGGTGGACACCGGGGAGCTGTTTTTT; CDR3 protein: CASSRERGGVRVDTGELFF
clone size: .; J gene: TRBJ1-2; D gene: .; V gene: TRBV10-3; CDR3 DNA: TGTGCCATCAGTGAACAGACCCCGGTGGACTATGGCTACACCTTC; CDR3 protein: CAISEQTPVDYGYTF
clone size: .; J gene: TRBJ2-7; D gene: .; V gene: TRBV19; CDR3 DNA: TGTGCCAGTAGTGCTGGACAGATCTCGAGGGAGCAGTACTTC; CDR3 protein: CASSAGQISREQYF
clone size: .; J gene: TRBJ1-2; D gene: .; V gene: TRBV6-1; CDR3 DNA: TGTGCCAGCAGTGAAGTCCCGGGGGTCTATGGCTACACCTTC; CDR3 protein: CASSEVPGVYGYTF
clone size: .; J gene: TRBJ1-1; D gene: .; V gene: TRBV6-5; CDR3 DNA: TGTGCCAGCAGTTACTCCACCCGGGACTGGAACACTGAAGCTTTCTTT; CDR3 protein: CASSYSTRDWNTEAFF
clone size: once; J gene: TRBJ1-1; D gene: TRBD1; V gene: TRBV5-4; CDR3 DNA: TGTGCCAGCAGCCTGCGGGGACAGATTAACACTGAAGCTTTCTTT; CDR3 protein: CASSLRGQINTEAFF
clone size: few; J gene: TRBJ1-2; D gene: .; V gene: TRBV5-6; CDR3 DNA: TGTGCCAGCAGCGAGGACGACTATGGCTACACCTTC; CDR3 protein: CASSEDDYGYTF
clone size: .; J gene: TRBJ1-6; D gene: .; V gene: TRBV5-1; CDR3 DNA: TGCGCCAGCAGCTTGGGCCTTAGGGGAGGGGTGAATTCACCCCTCCACTTT; CDR3 protein: CASSLGLRGGVNSPLHF
clone size: .; J gene: TRBJ2-3; D gene: .; V gene: TRBV7-3; CDR3 DNA: TGTGCCAGCAGCTCGACCGGCCCAGATACGCAGTATTTT; CDR3 protein: CASSSTGPDTQYF
clone size: .; J gene: TRBJ2-1; D gene: TRBD2; V gene: TRBV9; CDR3 DNA: TGTGCCAGCAACCTCCTGGGGGGGTTCCACAATGAGCAGTTCTTC; CDR3 protein: CASNLLGGFHNEQFF